This TCR beta chain was captured by sequencing in a study of blood T cell repertoires in COVID-19 (dated by TCRdb to 2020 to 2022). About the full investigation: Samples covering the acute and convalescent phases of COVID-19 were provided by collaborators in the United States, Italy and Spain. The material from the prospective study consisted of cDNA or gDNA derived from T cells, B-cell-depleted T cells, or PBMCs. Deeply sampled blood TCRbeta repertoires from subjects exposed to, actively infected with, or recovered from COVID-19 were included in the dataset. The repertoires were released in a freely available public database meant as a resource for research on the immune response to SARS-CoV-2. Samples came from the ongoing ImmuneRACE study (first 160 participants) plus 1,254 subjects from 6 global collaborators. The sample metadata nearly always contained a de-identified subject ID, COVID-19 status, age in years and sex. HLA class I and class II types, where available, came from metadata supplied by the sample provider rather than from assay-based typing.

Participants in the prospective study were enrolled through a virtual design, were aged about 18 to 100 years, and lived in 24 United States geographic areas. In the prospective study, participants were assigned to cohorts based on the clinical history participants reported in a screening survey and a study questionnaire. Recovered participants in ImmuneRACE Cohort 3 were defined as having two consecutive negative NP/OP PCR tests, clearance from a healthcare professional, or resolution of symptoms. In the prospective study, whole blood, serum and a nasopharyngeal or oropharyngeal swab were collected from each participant by mobile phlebotomists. Participants in the prospective study had the option to provide additional blood draws and questionnaires over a roughly two-month period. Before DNA extraction, prospective study blood samples were shipped either frozen or at room temperature. To note about this clone: What antigen it recognizes has not been identified. The sample holds no much larger clone one base away, and base qualities are not on file.

TCRbeta CDR3 regions were amplified from genomic DNA using the immunoSEQ Assay, a bias-controlled multiplex PCR. Processing in the source paper ran as follows. Nucleated cell counts per sample were estimated from amplification of reference gene primers within the assay. Sequence reads were collapsed and filtered to measure the absolute abundance of every unique TCRbeta CDR3 rearrangement. For each sample, productive Simpson clonality was calculated as the square root of Simpson's diversity index across productive rearrangements. TCRdb mirrors the immuneACCESS table, restricted to in-frame sequences. Some clones are absent from its copies; in checked studies, under half trace to an unresolved V gene, and the reason for the others is unknown. The V and J calls and clone size were taken over from that table, and D and trimming were inferred from the DNA. The sample has 150,000 to 250,000 clones on record, around 81% of them singletons. The ten biggest clones cover roughly 7% of the sample.

Study-wide conclusions, independent of this receptor: How much clinical and demographic metadata was included differed by source and by participant, and the metadata was provided uncurated.

Relative to germline, V is 3 bases shorter and J is 3 bases shorter, with 3 bases between their ends. The CDR3 measures 11 amino acids from cysteine to phenylalanine. Kept here is only the CDR3 DNA, which spans 33 bases and is read in frame from base 1. CDR1 and CDR2, looked up from the germline V gene, are SGHRS and YFSETQ. The TCR sequence derives from a man between 35 and 55 years old who had recovered from COVID-19. The sequence joins TRBV5-1 to TRBJ1-2; the D gene identity is not certain. The source material was PBMCs or T cells enriched from blood (not recorded which). The sequenced DNA is TGCGCCAGCAGCTCGTACTATGGCTACACCTTC. It codes for CASSSYYGYTF.